This T cell receptor beta chain emerged from a study of regulatory T cells in long-lasting Graves disease. The CDR3 loop spans 14 amino acids. The V end lost 8 bases, the J end lost 3 bases, and 13 bases lay between the germline ends. From germline, CDR1 is MDHEN and CDR2 SYDVKM. For TCR beta, libraries came from iRepertoire HTBI primers and Arm-PCR of CDR3 regions. From the multiplex PCR reads, TCRdb called clonotypes with MiXCR, one entry per CDR3 protein. The sample carries 350,000 to 450,000 distinct CDR3 sequences, about 20% recorded once. Indicated time point: persistent/refractory GD, antithyroid drugs over 5 years with positive TRAb. Extracted RNA from PBMCs served as the source of the TCR library. This clonotype appeared many times.

The clonotype originates from a female donor with Graves disease. This chain connects TRBV28 to TRBJ1-4; no definite D call. Here the sequenced sample was peripheral blood mononuclear cells (PBMCs), taken when the disease was refractory, from a patient treated with antithyroid drugs. The CDR3 coding sequence is TGTGCCAGCGCCGGAGGGTACGCTAATGAAAAACTGTTTTTT. It translates to CASAGGYANEKLFF. Supplemented by reference TRBV28 and TRBJ1-4, the full variable domain reads DVKVTQSSRYLVKRTGEKVFLECVQDMDHENMFWYRQDPGLGLRLIYFSYDVKMKEKGDIPEGYSVSREKKERFSLILESASTNQTSMYLCASAGGYANEKLFFGSGTQLSVL.